Below, 32 T cell receptor beta chains from the same sample are listed, as sequenced in a study of immune evolution from preneoplasia to lung adenocarcinoma. TCRdb's table, derived via immunoSEQ multiplex PCR, lists solely in-frame clones and lacks some. The sample consists of about 21,000 clones, about 80% of them appearing once. Sequencing used FFPE invasive lung adenocarcinoma tissue. The source of these receptors is a person aged 55-75 years with lung adenocarcinoma.

The chain recombines TRBV5-4 with TRBJ2-3, with a possible D match to TRBD1 (7 bases). V lost 3 bases to trimming and J lost 6 bases, with 17 bases between them. Germline CDR1 is SGHNT and CDR2 is YYREEE (reference sequence). CDR3 size: 15 residues. The CDR3 DNA reads as TGTGCCAGCAGCTCGGAGGCAGGGGGGAGGGATACGCAGTATTTT. Translation gives CASSSEAGGRDTQYF.

The chain is built from TRBV5-5 and TRBJ2-5, with unresolved D. The CDR3 is 15 residues long. Between the trimmed V and J ends, which lost 6 bases and 2 bases, there was a span of 17 bases. The germline CDR1 and CDR2 sequences are SGHKS and YYEKEE (reference sequence). In DNA, the CDR3 is TGTGCCAGCACCTGGACGGGCCCCGCGCAAGAGACCCAGTACTTC. Protein: CASTWTGPAQETQYF.

The chain links TRBV28 to TRBJ2-2; 15 positions match TRBD2. V shed 6 bases and J 5 bases; nucleotides not matched to a gene: 4. In germline, CDR1 is MDHEN, CDR2 SYDVKM. The CDR3 loop spans 16 amino acids. CDR3 amino acids: CASRWTSGRGTGELFF. The CDR3 DNA reads as TGTGCCAGCAGGTGGACTAGCGGGAGGGGTACCGGGGAGCTGTTTTTT.

The V and J genes are TRBV18 and TRBJ1-1; D ambiguous. The CDR3 extends over 13 amino acids. In germline, CDR1 is KGHSH, CDR2 LQKENI. V lost 2 bases and J lost 4, with 8 bases in between. CDR3 in amino acids: CASSPNVATEAFF. CDR3 in DNA: TGTGCCAGCTCACCAAACGTTGCCACTGAAGCTTTCTTT.

V usage is TRBV28 and J usage is TRBJ2-1; 7 positions match TRBD2. Unmatched junction bases numbered 8, after V lost 10 bases and J lost 5 bases. Germline loops: CDR1 MDHEN, CDR2 SYDVKM. This CDR3 comprises 13 residues. This CDR3 is CATWTSIHNEQFF. The CDR3 bases are TGTGCCACTTGGACTAGTATCCACAATGAGCAGTTCTTC. The variable domain in full, with the rest retrieved from reference TRBV28 and TRBJ2-1, is DVKVTQSSRYLVKRTGEKVFLECVQDMDHENMFWYRQDPGLGLRLIYFSYDVKMKEKGDIPEGYSVSREKKERFSLILESASTNQTSMYLCATWTSIHNEQFFGPGTRLTVL.

This chain uses TRBV14 with TRBJ1-1, with D perhaps TRBD1 (5 bases). The CDR3 extends over 15 amino acids. The V gene lost 4 bases and the J gene lost 0 bases, with 12 bases spanning the gap. CDR1 is SGHDN and CDR2 is FVKESK in the germline V gene. The CDR3 here is CASSLSLRVNTEAFF. CDR3 coding DNA: TGTGCCAGCAGCCTCAGCCTCAGGGTGAACACTGAAGCTTTCTTT.

The CDR3 is CSVPWTSGSNEQFF. Here the CDR3 DNA reads TGCAGCGTCCCCTGGACTAGCGGGTCCAATGAGCAGTTCTTC. The rearrangement joins TRBV29-1 to TRBJ2-1; 11 bases match TRBD2. V trimming: 6 bases; J trimming: 6 bases; junction bases outside the gene matches: 7. CDR1 and CDR2 from the germline V gene are SQVTM and ANQGSEA. The CDR3 runs 14 residues.

The chain couples TRBV27 to TRBJ2-5; possibly TRBD1 for D (6 bases). The V end was cut by 5 bases, the J end by 5 bases, with 24 bases between. The CDR3 runs to 17 residues. Germline assignment: CDR1 MNHEY and CDR2 SMNVEV (reference sequence). The CDR3 coding sequence is TGTGCCAGCAGTCGTGGGACCAGTAGTCAGGGGTGGGAGACCCAGTACTTC. Its protein is CASSRGTSSQGWETQYF.

This chain uses TRBV7-9 with TRBJ2-2, with 7 positions matching TRBD2. After removal of 1 base from V and 7 bases from J, the junction contained 9 bases not matched to a gene. CDR3 length equals 16 residues. CDR1 and CDR2 from the germline V gene are SEHNR and FQNEAQ (reference sequence). This CDR3 is CASSLVQEREIGELFF. DNA for the CDR3: TGTGCCAGCAGCTTAGTCCAGGAGCGGGAAATCGGGGAGCTGTTTTTT.

As regards this clone: Other DNA sequences in this sample translate to the same CDR3. The rearrangement joins TRBV7-2 to TRBJ2-3; D is uncertain. Deletions cut 5 bases from V and 0 bases from J, with 9 bases between. CDR3 size: 14 residues. CDR1 is SGHTA and CDR2 is FQGNSA in the germline V gene. For the CDR3, the DNA is TGTGCCAGCAGCCGCGATGGGAGCACAGATACGCAGTATTTT. Translating gives CASSRDGSTDTQYF.

CDR3 protein: CASSFGEQGYTF. CDR3 in DNA: TGTGCCAGCAGTTTTGGGGAACAGGGCTACACCTTC. The rearrangement uses TRBV5-5 and TRBJ1-2; D unclear. Germline values: CDR1 SGHKS, CDR2 YYEKEE (reference sequence). The CDR3 contains 12 residues. Trimming removed 5 bases from V and 8 bases from J, with 13 bases in between.

By sample fraction, this clone is medium-sized. V gene TRBV15 combines with J gene TRBJ2-7; D perhaps matches TRBD2 (6 bases). This CDR3 spans 14 amino acids. Germline CDR1 is LNHNV and CDR2 is YYDKDF (reference sequence). V lost 1 base and J lost 5, with 12 bases in between. The CDR3: CATSRGGADDEQYF. DNA of the CDR3: TGTGCCACCAGCAGAGGCGGGGCGGACGACGAGCAGTACTTC.

J is TRBJ2-2 and V is TRBV5-1; D might be TRBD2 (5 bases). Trimming shortened V by 5 bases and J by 0 bases, and 17 bases separated the two germline ends. Per the germline V gene, CDR1 is SGHRS and CDR2 is YFSETQ. The CDR3 runs 17 residues. This chain's CDR3 is CASRLRAGATNTGELFF. CDR3 DNA sequence: TGCGCCAGCAGGTTGAGGGCAGGAGCTACGAACACCGGGGAGCTGTTTTTT.

The chain joins TRBV7-8 to TRBJ2-7; weak D call: TRBD1 (6 bases). This CDR3 comprises 13 residues. V dropped 5 bases and J dropped 3 bases, with 11 bases sitting between them. Germline V gene lookup returns CDR1 SGHVS and CDR2 FQNEAQ. This chain's CDR3 is CASSPDRNYEQYF. The CDR3 DNA follows: TGTGCCAGCAGCCCCGACAGGAACTACGAGCAGTACTTC.

The chain links TRBV6-1 to TRBJ1-4; 7 bases are a match to TRBD1. The CDR3 loop spans 16 amino acids. Germline CDR1 and CDR2: MNHNS and SASEGT. Trimming cost V 0 bases and J 6 bases; bases outside gene matches: 7. CDR3 bases: TGTGCCAGCAGTGAAGCCAGGGGGTATAGTTATGAAAAACTGTTTTTT. This gives the protein CASSEARGYSYEKLFF.

The chain recombines TRBV30 with TRBJ1-5; maybe TRBD1 (6 bases). CDR3 size: 13 residues. The ends were cut back, 3 bases at V and 4 bases at J, with 10 bases in the middle. Germline assignment: CDR1 GTSNPN and CDR2 SVGIG (reference sequence). The chain's CDR3 is CAWSRDTNQPQHF. CDR3 coding DNA: TGTGCCTGGAGCCGGGACACAAATCAGCCCCAGCATTTT.

This clone was found once. The chain has TRBV11-2 and TRBJ2-3, with TRBD2 matching over 10 bases. This CDR3 comprises 18 residues. J gave up 6 bases and V 1 base, and 13 bases lay outside the gene matches. The germline V gene encodes CDR1 SGHAT and CDR2 FQNNGV. CDR3 DNA sequence: TGTGCCAGCAGCTTAGTAGGTCTTGGGCTAGCGGGAGCGGATACGCAGTATTTT. As protein: CASSLVGLGLAGADTQYF.

The chain employs TRBV2 and TRBJ1-5; 9 bases agree with TRBD1. Unmatched junction bases numbered 9, after V lost 6 bases and J lost 3 bases. The CDR3 has 16 amino acids. Germline V gene sequence: CDR1 SNHLY, CDR2 FYNNEI. CDR3 region: CASRQQGAGLNQPQHF. DNA of the CDR3: TGTGCCAGCAGACAACAGGGGGCCGGCCTCAATCAGCCCCAGCATTTT.

This rearrangement joins TRBV11-3 to TRBJ2-5, with D tentatively TRBD2 (5 bases). This CDR3 has 14 amino acids. CDR1 is SGHNT and CDR2 is YENEEA in the germline V gene. Trimming shortened V by 3 bases and J by 4 bases, and 12 bases separated the two germline ends. The CDR3 sequence: CASSFGGPGETQYF. As DNA, the CDR3 is TGTGCCAGCAGCTTCGGCGGGCCGGGAGAGACCCAGTACTTC.

This sequence joins TRBV6-6 and TRBJ1-2; D call uncertain. Trimming shortened V by 10 bases and J by 0 bases, and 3 bases separated the two germline ends. The CDR3 length is 10 residues. From germline, CDR1 is MNHNY and CDR2 SVGAGI (reference sequence). This CDR3 reads CATANYGYTF. In nucleotides, the CDR3 is TGTGCCACTGCTAACTATGGCTACACCTTC.

The rearrangement links TRBV7-3 to TRBJ2-2; D is unresolved. V dropped 3 bases and J dropped 3 bases, with 11 bases sitting between them. The length of the CDR3 is 15 residues. Germline CDR1 and CDR2: SGHTA and FQGTGA. CDR3 coding DNA: TGTGCCAGCAGCTTCGGAGAGCCGCACACCGGGGAGCTGTTTTTT. The encoded protein is CASSFGEPHTGELFF.

The chain has TRBV18 and TRBJ2-5; 9 positions match TRBD1. The CDR3 is made up of 14 amino acids. V lost 3 bases, J lost 4 bases, and 3 bases stayed unmatched. Germline lookup yields CDR1 KGHSH and CDR2 LQKENI. Here the CDR3 reads CASSPRDRAETQYF. The CDR3 DNA is TGTGCCAGCTCACCCCGGGACAGGGCAGAGACCCAGTACTTC.

The chain recombines TRBV6-6 with TRBJ2-7; 9 bases line up with TRBD1. Trimming took 6 bases from V and 2 from J; bases not matched to a gene: 8. The CDR3 is 15 amino acids. Germline assignment: CDR1 MNHNY and CDR2 SVGAGI (reference sequence). This CDR3 is CASSLPGQGTYEQYF. Written as DNA, the CDR3 is TGTGCCAGCAGCCTTCCGGGACAGGGTACCTACGAGCAGTACTTC.

V is TRBV7-8 and J is TRBJ2-1; a weak D match, TRBD2 (6 bases). Trimming cost V 5 bases and J 2 bases, with 13 bases left between them. CDR3 length: 15 amino acids. Germline values: CDR1 SGHVS, CDR2 FQNEAQ. The CDR3 DNA sequence: TGTGCCAGCAGCCCTCGTGGCGGGGCCTACAATGAGCAGTTCTTC. Protein: CASSPRGGAYNEQFF. The whole variable domain, filled in from reference TRBV7-8 and TRBJ2-1, reads GAGVSQSPRYKVAKRGQDVALRCDPISGHVSLFWYQQALGQGPEFLTYFQNEAQLDKSGLPSDRFFAERPEGSVSTLKIQRTQQEDSAVYLCASSPRGGAYNEQFFGPGTRLTVL.

The V and J genes are TRBV7-3 and TRBJ2-2; D is possibly TRBD2 (6 bases). V dropped 5 bases and J dropped 4 bases, with 14 bases sitting between them. The CDR3 spans 15 residues. Looked up from germline, CDR1 is SGHTA and CDR2 is FQGTGA. CDR3 DNA: TGTGCCAGCAGCCCAACTAGCTCTCCCACCGGGGAGCTGTTTTTT. Amino acids: CASSPTSSPTGELFF.

V and J are TRBV19 and TRBJ2-7, with 9 bases aligning to TRBD2. Germline assignment: CDR1 LNHDA and CDR2 SQIVND (reference sequence). CDR3 length: 14 amino acids. The V segment lost 8 bases and the J segment 3 bases; nucleotides outside the gene matches: 8. The CDR3 bases are TGTGCCAGTCAGCCGGCGGGAGGGCACTACGAGCAGTACTTC. Encoded protein: CASQPAGGHYEQYF.

This rearrangement joins TRBV7-6 to TRBJ2-7; the D gene is possibly TRBD1 (5 bases). The ends were cut back, 5 bases at V and 1 base at J, with 12 bases in the middle. Germline V lookup: CDR1 SGHVS, CDR2 FNYEAQ. The CDR3 extends over 14 amino acids. CDR3 region: CASSVRTGSYEQYF. The CDR3 region has the DNA TGTGCCAGCAGCGTCAGAACAGGATCCTACGAGCAGTACTTC.

This clone has a handful of counts. The gene calls are TRBV28 and TRBJ2-7, with D tentatively TRBD1 (5 bases). The CDR3 runs 14 residues. Germline V CDR1 and CDR2: MDHEN, SYDVKM. Trimming shortened V by 3 bases and J by 5 bases, and 14 bases separated the two germline ends. The CDR3 DNA reads TGTGCCAGCAGTTTTGTAGGGGCGCAGGACGAGCAGTACTTC. This encodes CASSFVGAQDEQYF.

In DNA, the CDR3 is TGCGCCAGCAGCGGCGGGACTGGGGGTGAAAAACTGTTTTTT. It translates to CASSGGTGGEKLFF. The genes are TRBV5-1 and TRBJ1-4, with D maybe TRBD1 (5 bases). The CDR3 totals 14 residues. V was clipped by 4 bases and J by 7 bases, with 14 bases between them. The germline V gene encodes CDR1 SGHRS and CDR2 YFSETQ.

The CDR3 region is CASRDGHSSYEQYF. The CDR3 DNA is TGTGCCAGTAGGGACGGTCATAGTTCCTACGAGCAGTACTTC. The chain combines TRBV19 with TRBJ2-7; no reliable D call. This CDR3 has 14 amino acids. V dropped 6 bases and J dropped 1 base, with 13 bases sitting between them. Germline V gene sequence: CDR1 LNHDA, CDR2 SQIVND (reference sequence).

This chain joins TRBV5-1 and TRBJ2-3; D not certain. The germline gives CDR1 SGHRS, CDR2 YFSETQ. The CDR3 has 14 residues. Trimming took off 0 bases at V and 2 bases at J, with 7 bases between the two ends. This CDR3 reads CASSLADSTDTQYF. Here the CDR3 DNA reads TGCGCCAGCAGCTTGGCCGATTCCACAGATACGCAGTATTTT.

The chain joins TRBV29-1 to TRBJ2-1; D call uncertain. The V and J ends lost 4 bases and 4 bases respectively, with 5 bases between them. The CDR3 runs to 11 residues. Germline V gene data show CDR1 as SQVTM and CDR2 as ANQGSEA. The CDR3 DNA reads TGCAGCGTTGGCTTGTACAATGAGCAGTTCTTC. Its translation is CSVGLYNEQFF.